The 3 T cell receptor beta chains in this list originate from one sample, sequenced in a study of T cell changes during pregnancy in multiple sclerosis. TCRdb keeps only in-frame clones here, not all; method: immunoSEQ multiplex PCR. The repertoire has 30,000 to 35,000 clones, 90% of them found once; the top ten carry 12%. The starting material was CD8+ T cells from peripheral blood mononuclear cells, obtained in the first trimester of pregnancy. These TCRs come from a female donor with multiple sclerosis, enrolled in a pregnancy study.

The chain recombines TRBV7-9 with TRBJ2-3; TRBD2 matches at 7 bases. The CDR3 runs to 16 residues. The V gene's germline CDR1 is SEHNR and CDR2 FQNEAQ (reference sequence). Trimming took 6 bases from V and 2 from J; bases not matched to a gene: 11. The CDR3: CASRILEGLTTDTQYF. In DNA form, the CDR3 reads TGTGCCAGCAGGATCTTAGAGGGACTAACCACAGATACGCAGTATTTT.

The chain carries TRBV6-1 and TRBJ1-2, with TRBD1 matching 10 bases. The trim removed 2 bases at V and 5 bases at J, leaving 11 bases unmatched. The length of the CDR3 is 17 residues. CDR1 is MNHNS and CDR2 is SASEGT in the germline V gene. DNA of the CDR3: TGTGCCAGCAGTGAATGGGACAGGGGCAGTACCCTTTATGGCTACACCTTC. Translated: CASSEWDRGSTLYGYTF.

The J gene is TRBJ2-1, the V gene TRBV6-5; possible D gene TRBD2, 5 bases. The CDR3 covers 13 residues. Germline V gene sequence: CDR1 MNHEY, CDR2 SVGAGI. Trimming stripped 0 bases from V and 5 bases from J, with 5 bases between. CDR3 in DNA: TGTGCCAGCAGTTACTCTAGCGACAATGAGCAGTTCTTC. Amino acids: CASSYSSDNEQFF.